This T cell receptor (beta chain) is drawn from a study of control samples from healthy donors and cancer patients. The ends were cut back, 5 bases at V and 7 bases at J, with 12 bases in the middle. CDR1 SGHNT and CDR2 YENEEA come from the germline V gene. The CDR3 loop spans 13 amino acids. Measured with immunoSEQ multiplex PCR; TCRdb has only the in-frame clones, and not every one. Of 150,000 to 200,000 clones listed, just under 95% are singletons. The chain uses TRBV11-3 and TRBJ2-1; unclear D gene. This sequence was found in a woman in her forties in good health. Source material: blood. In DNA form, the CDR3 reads TGTGCCAGCAGCCCCAACGGACGGAATGAGCAGTTCTTC. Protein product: CASSPNGRNEQFF. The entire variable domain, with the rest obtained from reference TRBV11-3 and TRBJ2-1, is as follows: EAGVVQSPRYKIIEKKQPVAFWCNPISGHNTLYWYLQNLGQGPELLIRYENEEAVDDSQLPKDRFSAERLKGVDSTLKIQPAELGDSAVYLCASSPNGRNEQFFGPGTRLTVL.